This TCR beta chain originates from a study of blood T cell repertoires in COVID-19 (dated by TCRdb to about 2020). The study in broad terms: Collaborator samples came from the United States, Italy and Spain and covered acute and convalescent phases of COVID-19. A freely available public database, intended as a resource for researchers studying the immune response to SARS-CoV-2, is where the repertoires were released. The dataset comprised deeply sampled blood TCRbeta repertoires from subjects exposed to, actively infected with, or recovered from COVID-19. Nearly every sample came with metadata listing a de-identified subject ID, COVID-19 status, age in years and sex. Where available, HLA class I and class II types were taken from metadata supplied by the sample provider and were not determined by assay-based typing. Samples were obtained from the ongoing ImmuneRACE study (first 160 participants) and from roughly 1,300 subjects provided by 6 global collaborators. The material from the prospective study consisted of cDNA or gDNA derived from T cells, B-cell-depleted T cells, or PBMCs. The paper as a whole reports these results and caveats: How much clinical and demographic metadata was included differed by source and by participant, and the metadata was provided uncurated.

The germline V gene (reference sequence) provides CDR1 SEHNR and CDR2 FQNEAQ. The CDR3 contains 14 residues, cysteine and phenylalanine counted. Kept here is only the CDR3 DNA, which spans 42 bases and is read in frame from base 1. V is reduced by 7 bases and J by 4 bases, leaving a spacing of 16 bases between them. In the prospective study, participants were roughly 18 to 95 years old, resided in 24 geographic areas of the United States, and were enrolled through a virtual design. In the prospective study, cohorts were assigned on the basis of participant-reported clinical history obtained from a screening survey and a study questionnaire. ImmuneRACE Cohort 3 recovered participants were defined by two consecutive negative NP/OP PCR tests, healthcare professional clearance, or symptom resolution. Each participant in the prospective study had whole blood, serum and a nasopharyngeal or oropharyngeal swab collected by mobile phlebotomists. Prospective study participants could optionally give additional blood draws and questionnaires over an approximately 2-month period. Before DNA extraction, blood samples from the prospective study were shipped at room temperature or frozen.

Points on this clone: Its recognized antigen is unknown. Within one base of it there is no much larger clone, and no base qualities were kept.

TCRbeta CDR3 regions were amplified from genomic DNA using the immunoSEQ Assay, a bias-controlled multiplex PCR. The authors' analysis ran thus. The number of nucleated cells in each sample was estimated by amplification of reference gene primers within the assay. To quantify the absolute abundance of each unique TCRbeta CDR3 rearrangement, sequence reads were collapsed and filtered. For each sample, productive Simpson clonality was calculated as the square root of Simpson's diversity index across productive rearrangements. The table was pulled from immuneACCESS by TCRdb, which kept in-frame rearrangements only. Such tables lose some clones; where checked, under half of the loss comes from unresolved V genes, and the rest has no known cause. V, J and clone size reflect that table, while D and trimming were determined from the DNA. The sample has around 330,000 clones on record, about nine tenths of them singletons. Of the sample, approximately 2.5% falls within the top ten clones.

The sample consisted of PBMCs or T cells enriched from blood (not recorded which). The source of this sequence is a man aged 55 to 70 who had recovered from COVID-19. The rearrangement joined TRBV7-9 to TRBJ1-1, and the D gene may be TRBD1, 6 bases matching. DNA sequence: TGTGCCAGCACCCCAAGCGGGGGCGGCACTGAAGCTTTCTTT. It encodes CASTPSGGGTEAFF.